Here is one T cell receptor (beta chain) with its context. This clone's antigen is unknown. Base-call qualities are not available, and no considerably larger clone is one nucleotide away. TCRbeta CDR3 regions were amplified from genomic DNA using the immunoSEQ Assay, a bias-controlled multiplex PCR. The source study handled its data this way. The number of nucleated cells in each sample was estimated from the amplification of reference gene primers within the assay. To quantify the absolute abundance of each unique TCRbeta CDR3 rearrangement, sequence reads were collapsed and filtered. Productive Simpson clonality was computed per sample as the square root of Simpson's diversity index over productive rearrangements. In its TCRdb copy, this immuneACCESS table keeps in-frame sequences only and misses some clones. Where compared with another copy, unresolved V genes explain less than half of these, and the others have no known cause. Clonal size and the V and J genes are those of that table, whereas D and trimming came from the DNA. The sample contains over 200,000 clones, about 87% of them found a single time. Roughly 3% of the sample is taken by the ten largest.

These data come from a study of blood T cell repertoires in COVID-19 (TCRdb year 2020). Broadly, across the study: The collaborator samples originated in the United States, Italy and Spain and spanned the acute and convalescent phases of COVID-19. The material from the prospective study consisted of cDNA or gDNA derived from T cells, B-cell-depleted T cells, or PBMCs. Deeply sampled blood TCRbeta repertoires from subjects exposed to, actively infected with, or recovered from COVID-19 were included in the dataset. The repertoires were made available in a free public database intended to serve as a resource for research on the immune response to SARS-CoV-2. The samples were drawn from two sources: the first 160 participants of the ongoing ImmuneRACE study, and 1,000 to 1,500 subjects contributed by 6 global collaborators. Nearly every sample came with metadata listing a de-identified subject ID, COVID-19 status, age in years and sex. HLA class I and class II types, where available, came from metadata supplied by the sample provider rather than from assay-based typing.

General conclusions and limits of the study: Clinical and demographic metadata were provided uncurated, with the amount varying by source and participant.

One collaborating source in Seattle enrolled patients while the patients were actively infected and followed the patients over time throughout the course of disease. Collaborating institutions collected whole blood in K2EDTA tubes following their own protocols. For TCRbeta analysis, collaborator samples were shipped as frozen whole blood, as isolated PBMCs, or as DNA extracted from either sample type. The receptor was isolated from a man under 40 with COVID-19, enrolled during active disease. The source material was peripheral blood.

The CDR3: CASSLSRGHSYNSPLHF. The bases are TGTGCCAGCAGTTTGTCCAGGGGCCACTCCTATAATTCACCCCTCCACTTT. In this chain, TRBV28 is recombined with TRBJ1-6, and perhaps TRBD1 as D gene, on 6 matching bases. Via the germline V gene, CDR1 is MDHEN and CDR2 SYDVKM. The CDR3 contains 17 residues, cysteine and phenylalanine counted. Here the CDR3 DNA is all that survives: 51 bases in frame from base 1. V and J are truncated by 3 bases and 0 bases respectively, leaving an intervening sequence of 12 bases.